Below are 10 T cell receptor beta chains sequenced from a single sample in a study of blood T cell repertoires in COVID-19. Generated by immunoSEQ multiplex PCR, the TCRdb table keeps only in-frame clones and is missing some. The sample includes about 58,000 clones, 70% to 90% of them seen just once. Sequenced input: peripheral blood. Source of these receptors: a woman aged 60 to 75 with active COVID-19.

The chain carries TRBV18 and TRBJ1-2; TRBD1 matches 7 bases. The germline gives CDR1 KGHSH, CDR2 LQKENI. Trimming at V came to 0 bases and at J to 5 bases, leaving 6 bases not matched to a gene. The CDR3 runs 15 residues. The CDR3 nucleotides read TGTGCCAGCTCACCACCGAGTTTACAGGGGTATGGCTACACCTTC. Amino acids: CASSPPSLQGYGYTF.

J is TRBJ1-6 and V is TRBV5-4; possibly TRBD1 for D (6 bases). The CDR3 is made up of 16 amino acids. CDR1 is SGHNT, CDR2 YYREEE, per germline (reference sequence). With 4 bases removed from V and 10 bases from J, the gap between germline ends came to 21 bases. In DNA, the CDR3 is TGTGCCAGCAGCCGGGGGGGCGGGGTTTCCAAATCACCCCTCCACTTT. It translates to CASSRGGGVSKSPLHF.

This clone has more than one count but fewer than ten. V and J are TRBV3-1 (or the pseudogene TRBV3-2) and TRBJ2-1, with D possibly matching TRBD1 (6 bases). V was pared by 10 bases and J by 0 bases, with 13 bases between. This CDR3 comprises 14 residues. Germline CDR1 LGHDT, CDR2 YNNKEL (reference sequence). The CDR3 protein is CANTGNSSYNEQFF. The CDR3, as DNA: TGTGCCAACACAGGGAACAGCTCCTACAATGAGCAGTTCTTC.

V and J are TRBV27 and TRBJ1-4; D is ambiguous. The CDR3 sequence is 14 residues long. Germline CDR1 and CDR2: MNHEY and SMNVEV (reference sequence). V lost 6 bases to trimming and J lost 0 bases, with 8 bases between them. The CDR3 DNA is TGTGCCAGCAGACCCGGGGCAACTAATGAAAAACTGTTTTTT. This sequence encodes CASRPGATNEKLFF.

V gene TRBV15 combines with J gene TRBJ1-3; tentatively, D is TRBD1 (5 bases). In germline, CDR1 is LNHNV, CDR2 YYDKDF (reference sequence). The CDR3 contains 13 residues. V was trimmed by 0 bases and J by 9 bases, leaving 9 bases between them. The CDR3 spells CATSRDRVSTIYF. In DNA, the CDR3 is TGTGCCACCAGCAGAGACAGGGTGAGCACCATATATTTT. The full variable domain, rest sourced from reference TRBV15 and TRBJ1-3, is DAMVIQNPRYQVTQFGKPVTLSCSQTLNHNVMYWYQQKSSQAPKLLFHYYDKDFNNEADTPDNFQSRRPNTSFCFLDIRSPGLGDTAMYLCATSRDRVSTIYFGEGSWLTVV.

The chain is built from TRBV6-5 and TRBJ2-1; possibly TRBD2 for D (5 bases). Per germline, CDR1 MNHEY and CDR2 SVGAGI. The CDR3 is 13 residues long. Between the trimmed V and J ends, which lost 8 bases and 10 bases, there was a span of 18 bases. The CDR3 region is CASSPDWVGEQFF. In nucleotides, the CDR3 is TGTGCCAGCTCCCCGGACTGGGTCGGGGAGCAGTTCTTC.

The rearrangement joins TRBV4-2 to TRBJ1-2; weak D call: TRBD1 (6 bases). V was trimmed by 0 bases and J by 4 bases, leaving 18 bases between them. CDR1 is LGHNA and CDR2 is YNFKEQ in the germline V gene. The CDR3 is 17 residues long. The CDR3 nucleotides are TGTGCCAGCAGCCAAGATCAGGGGACCCACCCTCTCTATGGCTACACCTTC. Translating it yields CASSQDQGTHPLYGYTF.

The rearrangement uses TRBV2 and TRBJ1-2; possibly TRBD1 for D (5 bases). Germline V gene data show CDR1 as SNHLY and CDR2 as FYNNEI. This CDR3 is 12 amino acids long. V shed 5 bases and J shed 8 bases, with 12 bases lying between them. The CDR3 loop is CASSPQGFGYTF. For the CDR3, the DNA is TGTGCCAGCAGTCCCCAGGGTTTCGGCTACACCTTC.

The chain combines TRBV3-1 (or the pseudogene TRBV3-2) with TRBJ2-4; 7 positions agree with TRBD2. Germline V gene sequence: CDR1 LGHDT, CDR2 YNNKEL (reference sequence). The J segment lost 1 base and the V segment lost 4 bases, leaving 10 bases of the junction unmatched. This CDR3 comprises 17 residues. CDR3 DNA sequence: TGTGCCAGCAGCCGGGGAGGGATATCCAGGGCCAAAAACATTCAGTACTTC. Translated, it gives CASSRGGISRAKNIQYF.

This sequence joins TRBV5-4 and TRBJ2-2, with a tentative D call TRBD2 (7 bases). This CDR3 has 16 amino acids. The V gene's germline CDR1 is SGHNT and CDR2 YYREEE (reference sequence). With 4 bases removed from V and 6 bases from J, the gap between germline ends came to 19 bases. CDR3 nucleotides: TGTGCCAGCAGCCTCGAGGGGGGGCCATTAGCCGGGGAGCTGTTTTTT. It codes for CASSLEGGPLAGELFF.